The 25 T cell receptor beta chains in this list originate from one sample, sequenced in a study of T cells in narcolepsy. The assay was immunoSEQ multiplex PCR, and TCRdb's table has in-frame clones only and misses some. The sample records some 25,000 clones, 70% to 85% being singletons. Sequenced sample: CD45RA- memory CD4+ T cells from PBMCs. The receptor set was obtained from a human donor with narcolepsy.

This clone has a handful of counts. The V and J genes are TRBV12-5 and TRBJ2-3, with TRBD2 identical over 11 bases. Germline V gene sequence: CDR1 LGHNT, CDR2 FRNRAP. The V gene end was trimmed by 1 base and the J gene end by 0 bases; junction bases not matched to a gene: 3. CDR3 size: 17 residues. The CDR3 reads CASGLGTSGGSTDTQYF. The CDR3 bases are TGTGCTAGTGGTTTGGGAACTAGCGGGGGTAGCACAGATACGCAGTATTTT.

This CDR3 is CASSSTDNTEAFF. CDR3 coding DNA: TGTGCCAGCAGCTCGACAGATAACACTGAAGCTTTCTTT. The chain recombines TRBV5-6 with TRBJ1-1; TRBD1 might be the D (5 bases). Germline loops: CDR1 SGHDT, CDR2 YYEEEE. CDR3 length: 13 amino acids. The V gene lost 3 bases and the J gene lost 2 bases, with 8 bases spanning the gap. Using reference TRBV5-6 and TRBJ1-1 for the parts outside the CDR3, the full variable domain is DAGVTQSPTHLIKTRGQQVTLRCSPKSGHDTVSWYQQALGQGPQFIFQYYEEEERQRGNFPDRFSGHQFPNYSSELNVNALLLGDSALYLCASSSTDNTEAFFGQGTRLTVV.

The chain has TRBV6-6 and TRBJ2-7, with D tentatively TRBD2 (7 bases). V shed 4 bases and J shed 6 bases, with 13 bases lying between them. Germline CDR1 MNHNY, CDR2 SVGAGI (reference sequence). The CDR3 totals 13 residues. The CDR3 protein is CASSFVGGREQYF. In DNA, the CDR3 is TGTGCCAGCAGTTTTGTCGGGGGGCGCGAGCAGTACTTC.

In its sample, this clone was seen once. V usage is TRBV11-2 and J usage is TRBJ2-5; 11 bases agree with TRBD2. J lost 7 bases, V lost 6 bases, and 10 bases had no gene match. CDR1 and CDR2 (germline): SGHAT, FQNNGV. The CDR3 consists of 15 residues. CDR3 protein: CASSPIAGGDGTQYF. CDR3 in DNA: TGTGCCAGCAGTCCGATAGCGGGGGGGGACGGGACCCAGTACTTC.

The V gene is TRBV5-6, the J gene TRBJ2-3, with D hard to call. Trimming took 3 bases from V and 4 from J, leaving 12 bases between them. The CDR3 totals 14 residues. CDR1 and CDR2 from the germline V gene are SGHDT and YYEEEE. CDR3 in amino acids: CASSYINQADTQYF. The CDR3 coding sequence is TGTGCCAGCAGCTACATCAATCAGGCAGATACGCAGTATTTT.

The genes are TRBV30 and TRBJ1-5; unclear D gene. The CDR3 sequence is 13 residues long. V was pared by 0 bases and J by 4 bases, with 7 bases between. Germline CDR1 and CDR2: GTSNPN and SVGIG (reference sequence). Here the CDR3 reads CAWSVSSNQPQHF. Written as DNA, the CDR3 is TGTGCCTGGAGTGTTTCCTCTAATCAGCCCCAGCATTTT.

The V gene is TRBV15, the J gene TRBJ2-1; 7 bases align to TRBD2. Unmatched junction bases numbered 8, after V lost 4 bases and J lost 5 bases. The length of the CDR3 is 15 residues. CDR1 is LNHNV, CDR2 YYDKDF, per germline (reference sequence). The CDR3 region has the DNA TGTGCCACCAGCATCCCGGGACTATTAGACAATGAGCAGTTCTTC. Translating gives CATSIPGLLDNEQFF.

This clone was seen only once. This chain joins TRBV5-5 and TRBJ1-1; 7 nucleotides agree with TRBD1. The CDR3 is made up of 14 amino acids. CDR1 SGHKS and CDR2 YYEKEE come from the germline V gene (reference sequence). V lost 8 bases and J lost 3; bases outside the gene matches: 10. The CDR3 here is CASLTGFKDTEAFF. Written as DNA, the CDR3 is TGTGCCAGTTTGACAGGGTTTAAAGACACTGAAGCTTTCTTT.

The chain combines TRBV10-3 with TRBJ2-5; 16 nucleotides agree with TRBD2. Unmatched junction bases numbered 5, after V lost 6 bases and J lost 1 base. The length of the CDR3 is 17 residues. In germline, CDR1 is ENHRY, CDR2 SYGVKD. The CDR3 reads CAISPGTSGRVQETQYF. For the CDR3, the DNA is TGTGCCATCAGCCCCGGGACTAGCGGGAGGGTCCAAGAGACCCAGTACTTC.

The V gene is TRBV14, the J gene TRBJ1-2, with a tentative D call TRBD1 (6 bases). Deletions cut 5 bases from V and 4 bases from J, with 11 bases between. This CDR3 is built from 13 residues. Germline lookup yields CDR1 SGHDN and CDR2 FVKESK. CDR3 in DNA: TGTGCCAGCAGCGGGGGGCAGGCCTATGGCTACACCTTC. Protein: CASSGGQAYGYTF.

The rearrangement uses TRBV11-3 and TRBJ1-6; a weak D match, TRBD1 (6 bases). Trimming cost V 1 base and J 8 bases, with 9 bases left between them. The CDR3 is 14 amino acids. Germline V gene data show CDR1 as SGHNT and CDR2 as YENEEA. For the CDR3, the DNA is TGTGCCAGCAGCTTAGGGGGGCGGGATTCACCCCTCCACTTT. Translating gives CASSLGGRDSPLHF.

The sample holds one count of this clone. V usage is TRBV9 and J usage is TRBJ1-1, with a tentative D call TRBD1 (6 bases). V was clipped by 4 bases and J by 1 base, with 14 bases between them. Germline V gene data show CDR1 as SGDLS and CDR2 as YYNGEE. The CDR3 loop spans 15 amino acids. The CDR3 spells CASSPRTGSNTEAFF. The CDR3 nucleotides are TGTGCCAGCAGCCCTAGAACAGGGTCGAACACTGAAGCTTTCTTT. The full variable domain, in which reference TRBV9 and TRBJ1-1 provide the parts outside the CDR3, is DSGVTQTPKHLITATGQRVTLRCSPRSGDLSVYWYQQSLDQGLQFLIQYYNGEERAKGNILERFSAQQFPDLHSELNLSSLELGDSALYFCASSPRTGSNTEAFFGQGTRLTVV.

This chain's CDR3 is CASSSRTGGQDTQYF. As DNA, the CDR3 is TGTGCCAGCAGCTCGCGGACAGGGGGCCAGGATACGCAGTATTTT. J is TRBJ2-3 and V is TRBV11-2; 11 nucleotides line up with TRBD1. V trimming: 4 bases; J trimming: 6 bases; junction bases outside the gene matches: 6. CDR1 and CDR2 (germline): SGHAT, FQNNGV. The CDR3 runs 15 residues.

This chain links TRBV11-3 with TRBJ2-1, with 7 bases matching TRBD1. Trimming cost V 5 bases and J 3 bases; bases outside gene matches: 7. This CDR3 has 15 residues. Germline V gives CDR1 SGHNT, CDR2 YENEEA. The CDR3 loop reads CASSPRQGVYNEQFF. CDR3 nucleotide sequence: TGTGCCAGCAGCCCCCGACAGGGTGTCTACAATGAGCAGTTCTTC.

The gene calls are TRBV4-2 and TRBJ2-1, with D possibly TRBD2 on 6 matching bases. V lost 0 bases, J lost 8 bases, and 11 bases lay in between. Germline lookup yields CDR1 LGHNA and CDR2 YNFKEQ. The CDR3 has 14 residues. In nucleotides, the CDR3 is TGTGCCAGCAGCCAAGAGGAAAGGAGGGATGAGCAGTTCTTC. Its translation: CASSQEERRDEQFF.

CDR3 sequence reads: CASSLDRRTDTQYF. The CDR3 region has the DNA TGCGCCAGCAGCCTCGACAGACGCACAGATACGCAGTATTTT. The chain joins TRBV5-1 to TRBJ2-3; the D gene is possibly TRBD1 (5 bases). The CDR3 runs to 14 residues. Per germline, CDR1 SGHRS and CDR2 YFSETQ. V was shortened by 4 bases and J by 1 base, with 10 bases between the two germline ends.

This clone was counted once. In the same sample, other DNA sequences code for this CDR3. This chain links TRBV11-2 with TRBJ2-1; 12 bases are a match to TRBD1. J was trimmed by 9 bases and V by 5 bases; bases with no gene match: 11. Germline CDR1 SGHAT, CDR2 FQNNGV. CDR3 length: 16 amino acids. The CDR3 DNA reads TGTGCCAGCAGCATGATCTCGGGACAGGGGGCTTTTGAGCAGTTCTTC. Its protein is CASSMISGQGAFEQFF.

V gene TRBV12-5 combines with J gene TRBJ2-1; the match to TRBD2 covers 7 bases. V shed 8 bases and J 2 bases; nucleotides not matched to a gene: 12. The CDR3 sequence is 16 residues long. The V gene's germline CDR1 is LGHNT and CDR2 FRNRAP. CDR3 loop: CASSVGLAAAYNEQFF. The CDR3 bases are TGTGCTAGTAGCGTCGGCCTAGCGGCCGCCTACAATGAGCAGTTCTTC. Looking up the rest from reference TRBV12-5 and TRBJ2-1 gives the full variable domain: DARVTQTPRHKVTEMGQEVTMRCQPILGHNTVFWYRQTMMQGLELLAYFRNRAPLDDSGMPKDRFSAEMPDATLATLKIQPSEPRDSAVYFCASSVGLAAAYNEQFFGPGTRLTVL.

The V gene is TRBV14, the J gene TRBJ1-1; D might be TRBD1 (5 bases). V was shortened by 8 bases and J by 1 base, with 17 bases between the two germline ends. The V gene's germline CDR1 is SGHDN and CDR2 FVKESK. This CDR3 has 15 residues. The CDR3 loop reads CASATLAGRNTEAFF. The CDR3 coding sequence is TGTGCCAGCGCGACGTTGGCAGGGAGGAACACTGAAGCTTTCTTT. Using reference TRBV14 and TRBJ1-1 for the parts outside the CDR3, the full variable domain is EAGVTQFPSHSVIEKGQTVTLRCDPISGHDNLYWYRRVMGKEIKFLLHFVKESKQDESGMPNNRFLAERTGGTYSTLKVQPAELEDSGVYFCASATLAGRNTEAFFGQGTRLTVV.

This chain links TRBV19 with TRBJ1-2, with no clear D. Trimming pared 1 base from V and 4 bases from J, leaving 1 base between. The CDR3 runs to 11 residues. Germline CDR1 is LNHDA and CDR2 is SQIVND (reference sequence). Here the CDR3 DNA reads TGTGCCAGTAGTATAGGCTATGGCTACACCTTC. Its translation: CASSIGYGYTF.

The rearrangement joins TRBV18 to TRBJ1-1, with D uncertain. CDR3 length: 12 residues. Germline loops: CDR1 KGHSH, CDR2 LQKENI. The V gene lost 2 bases and the J gene lost 4 bases, with 5 bases spanning the gap. The CDR3, as DNA: TGTGCCAGCTCACCAAAGGGCACTGAAGCTTTCTTT. Protein product: CASSPKGTEAFF.

The CDR3 sequence is CASSKGTSGPYNEQFF. The CDR3, as DNA: TGCGCCAGCAGCAAAGGGACTAGCGGACCCTACAATGAGCAGTTCTTC. This chain uses TRBV4-1 with TRBJ2-1; 11 bases match TRBD2. The germline gives CDR1 MGHRA, CDR2 YSYEKL. The J segment lost 2 bases and the V segment lost 5 bases, leaving 5 bases of the junction unmatched. The CDR3 covers 16 residues.

The CDR3 DNA reads TGTGCCAGCTCACCCCCGGCAGGGCGGACTGAAGCTTTCTTT. Translating gives CASSPPAGRTEAFF. The chain uses TRBV18 and TRBJ1-1; tentative D call: TRBD1 (5 bases). The V gene lost 3 bases and the J gene lost 5 bases, with 13 bases spanning the gap. Germline CDR1 is KGHSH and CDR2 is LQKENI. This CDR3 contains 14 residues.

The chain uses TRBV7-2 and TRBJ2-5; D may be TRBD2 (6 bases). Germline lookup yields CDR1 SGHTA and CDR2 FQGNSA. The V gene lost 5 bases and the J gene lost 1 base, with 17 bases spanning the gap. There are 16 residues in the CDR3. The CDR3 sequence: CASSLLGGFSQETQYF. The CDR3 DNA is TGTGCCAGCAGCCTCTTGGGAGGCTTCTCCCAAGAGACCCAGTACTTC.

The chain is built from TRBV5-1 and TRBJ2-5; D tentatively fits TRBD1 or TRBD2 (5 bases each). V was clipped by 2 bases and J by 3 bases, with 14 bases between them. Germline CDR1 is SGHRS and CDR2 is YFSETQ. The CDR3 covers 15 residues. The chain's CDR3 is CASSFGTVREETQYF. CDR3 coding DNA: TGCGCCAGCAGCTTCGGGACGGTAAGGGAAGAGACCCAGTACTTC.